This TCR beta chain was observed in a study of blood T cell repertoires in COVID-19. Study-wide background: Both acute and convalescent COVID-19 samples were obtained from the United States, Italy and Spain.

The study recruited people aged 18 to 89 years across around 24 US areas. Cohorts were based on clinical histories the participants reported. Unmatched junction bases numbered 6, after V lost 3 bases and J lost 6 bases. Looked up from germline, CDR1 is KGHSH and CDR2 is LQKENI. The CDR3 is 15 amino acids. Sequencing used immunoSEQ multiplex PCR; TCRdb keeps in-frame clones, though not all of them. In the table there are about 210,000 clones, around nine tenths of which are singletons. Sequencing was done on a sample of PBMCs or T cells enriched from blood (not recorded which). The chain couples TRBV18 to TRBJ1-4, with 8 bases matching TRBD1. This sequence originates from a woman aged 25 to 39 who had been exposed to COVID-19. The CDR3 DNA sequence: TGTGCCAGCTCACCGGGGCGACAGGGGTATGAAAAACTGTTTTTT. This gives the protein CASSPGRQGYEKLFF.